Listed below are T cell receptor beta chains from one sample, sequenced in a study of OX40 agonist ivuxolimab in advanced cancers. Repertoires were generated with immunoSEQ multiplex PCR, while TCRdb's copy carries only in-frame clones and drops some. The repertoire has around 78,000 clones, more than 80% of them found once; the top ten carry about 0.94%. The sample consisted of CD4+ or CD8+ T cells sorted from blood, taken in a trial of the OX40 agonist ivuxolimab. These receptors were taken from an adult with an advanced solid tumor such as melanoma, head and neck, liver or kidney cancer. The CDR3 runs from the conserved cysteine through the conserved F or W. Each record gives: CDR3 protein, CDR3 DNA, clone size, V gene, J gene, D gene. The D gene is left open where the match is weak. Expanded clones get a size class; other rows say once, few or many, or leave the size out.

CASSPHGVNTDTQYF	TGCGCCAGCAGCCCGCATGGGGTAAACACAGATACGCAGTATTTT	NA	TRBV4-1	TRBJ2-3	NA
CASSLEPDTGELFF	TGTGCCAGCAGCTTGGAACCTGACACCGGGGAGCTGTTTTTT	NA	TRBV5-4	TRBJ2-2	NA
CASTEDSRLVYGYTF	TGTGCCAGCACCGAGGACAGCCGTCTGGTCTATGGCTACACCTTC	NA	TRBV2	TRBJ1-2	NA
CASSLAPDRTDTQYF	TGTGCCAGCAGCTTAGCCCCGGACAGGACAGATACGCAGTATTTT	NA	TRBV7-9	TRBJ2-3	TRBD1
CASSQDSHQPQHF	TGTGCCAGTAGCCAAGACAGTCATCAGCCCCAGCATTTT	NA	TRBV19	TRBJ1-5	NA
CASSSRDRRLNTEAFF	TGTGCCAGCAGCTCCCGGGACAGACGCCTGAACACTGAAGCTTTCTTT	NA	TRBV13	TRBJ1-1	TRBD1
CATAVGTGELYEQYF	TGCGCCACCGCGGTAGGGACAGGGGAATTGTACGAGCAGTACTTC	NA	TRBV5-1	TRBJ2-7	TRBD1
CASSLYGRVEHQPQHF	TGTGCCAGCAGTTTATACGGCAGGGTCGAGCATCAGCCCCAGCATTTT	NA	TRBV27	TRBJ1-5	NA
CASSLVADSGANVLTF	TGTGCCAGCAGCTTGGTGGCGGACTCTGGGGCCAACGTCCTGACTTTC	NA	TRBV5-5	TRBJ2-6	NA
CATSRPSRLAGGSLSDEQFF	TGTGCCACCAGCAGACCTAGCCGGCTAGCGGGAGGGTCCCTTAGCGATGAGCAGTTCTTC	NA	TRBV15	TRBJ2-1	TRBD2
CASSEASMRNYGYTF	TGTGCCAGCAGTGAAGCGTCCATGCGTAACTATGGCTACACCTTC	NA	TRBV6-1	TRBJ1-2	NA
CASSAEGIEQFF	TGTGCCAGCAGCGCGGAGGGGATTGAGCAGTTCTTC	NA	TRBV7-9	TRBJ2-1	NA
CASSPSGLYEQYF	TGTGCCAGCAGCCCCTCGGGTCTCTACGAGCAGTACTTC	NA	TRBV11-2	TRBJ2-7	NA
CASSLGGGLGEQYF	TGTGCCAGCAGCTTAGGAGGGGGCCTAGGGGAGCAGTACTTC	NA	TRBV11-2	TRBJ2-7	TRBD1
CSVGQGLNTEAFF	TGCAGCGTTGGTCAGGGGTTGAACACTGAAGCTTTCTTT	NA	TRBV29-1	TRBJ1-1	NA
CASSRRENEQFF	TGTGCCAGCAGCCGAAGGGAGAATGAGCAGTTCTTC	NA	TRBV27	TRBJ2-1	NA
CASSRAGRYDYGYTF	TGTGCCAGCAGCCGGGCCGGAAGATACGACTATGGCTACACCTTC	NA	TRBV5-6	TRBJ1-2	NA
CASSSQALGGNEQFF	TGTGCCAGCAGCTCCCAGGCGCTAGGGGGCAATGAGCAGTTCTTC	NA	TRBV11-3	TRBJ2-1	NA
CASSGTVSYEQYF	TGTGCCAGCAGCGGGACAGTTTCCTACGAGCAGTACTTC	NA	TRBV6-5	TRBJ2-7	TRBD1
CASSVAVSGETQYF	TGTGCCAGCAGCGTAGCGGTCAGCGGAGAGACCCAGTACTTC	NA	TRBV9	TRBJ2-5	NA
CASSFGTGTNQPQHF	TGTGCCAGCAGTTTTGGGACAGGGACCAATCAGCCCCAGCATTTT	NA	TRBV27	TRBJ1-5	TRBD1
CASSFTQGGTGELFF	TGTGCCAGCAGCTTTACCCAGGGCGGAACCGGGGAGCTGTTTTTT	NA	TRBV5-4	TRBJ2-2	NA
CASSLAPGSTGELFF	TGTGCCAGCAGCTTAGCGCCGGGAAGTACCGGGGAGCTGTTTTTT	NA	TRBV7-2	TRBJ2-2	NA
CAWSWGLENTEAFF	TGTGCCTGGAGTTGGGGGCTGGAGAACACTGAAGCTTTCTTT	NA	TRBV30	TRBJ1-1	NA
CASSLAGGGYEQYF	TGTGCCAGCAGCCTCGCTGGAGGAGGGTACGAGCAGTACTTC	NA	TRBV7-2	TRBJ2-7	NA
CASSPTTGWTGELFF	TGTGCCAGCAGTCCGACGACAGGGTGGACCGGGGAGCTGTTTTTT	once	TRBV27	TRBJ2-2	TRBD1
CASSLDNGSQETQYF	TGTGCCAGCAGCTTAGATAACGGTTCCCAAGAGACCCAGTACTTC	NA	TRBV11-2	TRBJ2-5	NA
CAWRAGGPNTGELFF	TGTGCCTGGAGGGCGGGAGGCCCGAACACCGGGGAGCTGTTTTTT	NA	TRBV30	TRBJ2-2	TRBD2
CASSLTGNTEAFF	TGCGCCAGCAGCTTAACGGGGAACACTGAAGCTTTCTTT	NA	TRBV5-1	TRBJ1-1	NA
CASSLEGREGLGWFNEQFF	TGTGCCAGCAGCTTAGAAGGGCGGGAGGGCCTCGGTTGGTTTAATGAGCAGTTCTTC	NA	TRBV11-3	TRBJ2-1	TRBD2
CASSLERTPTDTQYF	TGTGCCAGCAGCTTGGAGCGGACCCCCACAGATACGCAGTATTTT	NA	TRBV5-6	TRBJ2-3	NA
CASSEISGRLAEQFF	TGTGCCAGCAGTGAGATTAGCGGGAGACTAGCTGAGCAGTTCTTC	NA	TRBV2	TRBJ2-1	TRBD2
CASSGGDNLGETQYF	TGTGCCAGCAGTGGAGGGGACAACCTGGGGGAGACCCAGTACTTC	NA	TRBV28	TRBJ2-5	NA
CASSSSGGFLEQYF	TGTGCCAGCAGCTCCAGTGGAGGTTTTCTAGAGCAGTACTTC	NA	TRBV11-2	TRBJ2-7	NA
CASSLDGGQGGSPLHF	TGCGCCAGCAGCTTGGATGGAGGACAGGGGGGGTCACCCCTCCACTTT	NA	TRBV5-1	TRBJ1-6	TRBD1
CASRQNSNQPQHF	TGCGCCAGCAGACAGAATAGCAATCAGCCCCAGCATTTT	NA	TRBV10-2	TRBJ1-5	NA
CASSLYGGMANSNQPQHF	TGTGCCAGCAGTTTATACGGCGGCATGGCGAATAGCAATCAGCCCCAGCATTTT	NA	TRBV27	TRBJ1-5	NA
CASSVGQGVSYEQYF	TGTGCCAGCAGCGTAGGACAGGGGGTTTCCTACGAGCAGTACTTC	NA	TRBV9	TRBJ2-7	TRBD1
CASSVPPWRGGSNEQFF	TGTGCCAGCAGCGTCCCCCCCTGGCGGGGGGGGAGCAATGAGCAGTTCTTC	once	TRBV11-1	TRBJ2-1	TRBD2
CASTDSFSYNEQFF	TGTGCCAGCACCGACTCCTTCTCCTACAATGAGCAGTTCTTC	NA	TRBV6-5	TRBJ2-1	NA
CASSLFGNGNTIYF	TGTGCCAGCAGTTTATTCGGGAATGGAAACACCATATATTTT	NA	TRBV28	TRBJ1-3	NA
CAWSVGGGNQPQHF	TGTGCCTGGAGTGTAGGAGGGGGAAATCAGCCCCAGCATTTT	NA	TRBV30	TRBJ1-5	NA
CASSFIGNTIYF	TGTGCCAGCAGCTTCATAGGAAACACCATATATTTT	NA	TRBV5-6	TRBJ1-3	NA
CATSRDSDQPQHF	TGTGCCACCAGCCGGGACAGCGATCAGCCCCAGCATTTT	NA	TRBV15	TRBJ1-5	TRBD1
CASSSTGGPYEQYF	TGTGCCAGCAGCTCGACAGGGGGGCCCTACGAGCAGTACTTC	NA	TRBV7-2	TRBJ2-7	TRBD1
CASSYRGNEQFF	TGTGCCAGCAGTTACAGGGGAAATGAGCAGTTCTTC	few	TRBV5-6	TRBJ2-1	TRBD1